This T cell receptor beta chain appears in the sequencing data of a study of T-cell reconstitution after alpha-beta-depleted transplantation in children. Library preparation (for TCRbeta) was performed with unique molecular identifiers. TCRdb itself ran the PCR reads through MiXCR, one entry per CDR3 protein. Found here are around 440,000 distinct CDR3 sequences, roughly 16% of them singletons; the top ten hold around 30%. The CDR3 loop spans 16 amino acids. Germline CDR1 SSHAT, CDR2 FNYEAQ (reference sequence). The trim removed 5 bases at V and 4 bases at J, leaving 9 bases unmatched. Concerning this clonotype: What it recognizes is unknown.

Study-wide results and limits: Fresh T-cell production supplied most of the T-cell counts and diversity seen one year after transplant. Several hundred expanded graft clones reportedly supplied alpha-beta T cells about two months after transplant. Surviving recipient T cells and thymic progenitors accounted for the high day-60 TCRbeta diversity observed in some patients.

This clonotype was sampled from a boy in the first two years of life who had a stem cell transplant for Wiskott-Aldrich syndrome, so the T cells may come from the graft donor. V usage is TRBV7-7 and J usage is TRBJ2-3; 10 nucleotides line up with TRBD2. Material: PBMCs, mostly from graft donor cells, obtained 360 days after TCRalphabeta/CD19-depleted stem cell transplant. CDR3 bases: TGTGCCAGCAGCCCCTTGACACTAGCGGGATCAGATACGCAGTATTTT. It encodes CASSPLTLAGSDTQYF.